This TCR beta chain was recorded in a study of blood T cell repertoires in COVID-19. Study context: Specimens from acute and convalescent COVID-19 originated in the United States, Italy and Spain. PBMCs, B-cell-depleted T cells, or T cells provided the cDNA or gDNA that made up the material.

The germline V and J ends were trimmed by 5 bases and 5 bases, with 15 bases remaining between them. Germline CDR1 reads LNHDA; CDR2 reads SQIVND (reference sequence). This CDR3 has 15 residues. In the original workflow: Amplified reference gene primers provided the basis for estimating nucleated cell counts. Assay: immunoSEQ multiplex PCR; the TCRdb copy retains only in-frame clones and omits some. V and J calls and clone size are copied from that table; D and trimming were computed from the DNA. The sample carries roughly 250,000 clones, around 81% recorded once. The TCR comes from a woman in her fifties or sixties with active or convalescent COVID-19. The chain combines TRBV19 with TRBJ1-4, with D tentatively TRBD1 (6 bases). The specimen sequenced was peripheral blood. The CDR3 DNA sequence: TGTGCCAGTAGTCTCCGGACAGATAACAATGAAAAACTGTTTTTT. Encoded protein: CASSLRTDNNEKLFF.